These 24 T cell receptor beta chains came from one sample sequenced in a study of control samples from healthy donors and cancer patients. Repertoires were generated with immunoSEQ multiplex PCR, while TCRdb's copy carries only in-frame clones and drops some. This sample yields about 170,000 clones, of which 91% are seen a single time; approximately 1.5% belongs to the top ten. The sequencing sample was made of blood. The receptors here all came from a woman aged 25 to 39 in good health.

The V gene is TRBV19, the J gene TRBJ1-5; D is possibly TRBD1 (6 bases). The length of the CDR3 is 16 residues. Germline-derived CDR1 and CDR2 are LNHDA and SQIVND (reference sequence). The V end lost 1 base, the J end lost 1 base, and 11 bases lay between the germline ends. CDR3 in DNA: TGTGCCAGTAGTATAGGGGGAGGGGGGAGCAATCAGCCCCAGCATTTT. Protein sequence: CASSIGGGGSNQPQHF.

V is TRBV7-3 and J is TRBJ2-1; 8 bases map to TRBD2. CDR3 length equals 16 residues. The trim removed 2 bases at V and 2 bases at J, leaving 5 bases unmatched. Germline-derived CDR1 and CDR2 are SGHTA and FQGTGA. The CDR3 DNA reads TGTGCCAGCAGCTTACGAGCGGGAGAGCCCTACAATGAGCAGTTCTTC. It translates to CASSLRAGEPYNEQFF.

This chain joins TRBV7-9 and TRBJ1-5; D call uncertain. Trimming left V 1 base short and J 0 bases short, with 7 bases between. Germline assignment: CDR1 SEHNR and CDR2 FQNEAQ (reference sequence). The CDR3 extends over 15 amino acids. In nucleotides, the CDR3 is TGTGCCAGCAGCTTAGGGCGGGGTAGCAATCAGCCCCAGCATTTT. Protein sequence: CASSLGRGSNQPQHF. Using reference TRBV7-9 and TRBJ1-5 for the parts outside the CDR3, the full variable domain is DTGVSQNPRHKITKRGQNVTFRCDPISEHNRLYWYRQTLGQGPEFLTYFQNEAQLEKSRLLSDRFSAERPKGSFSTLEIQRTEQGDSAMYLCASSLGRGSNQPQHFGDGTRLSIL.

Comment on this clone: Other nucleotide sequences in the sample specify the same CDR3. V gene TRBV30 combines with J gene TRBJ1-4; D gene uncertain. The CDR3 runs to 14 residues. V lost 1 base to trimming and J lost 1 base, with 7 bases between them. Looked up from germline, CDR1 is GTSNPN and CDR2 is SVGIG (reference sequence). CDR3 in DNA: TGTGCCTGGAGTGGTGGAGGAACTAATGAAAAACTGTTTTTT. It specifies CAWSGGGTNEKLFF.

The chain couples TRBV5-1 to TRBJ2-3, with D hard to call. CDR3 length: 13 residues. Germline CDR1 is SGHRS and CDR2 is YFSETQ. V lost 2 bases and J lost 0, with 4 bases in between. The CDR3, as DNA: TGCGCCAGCAGCTTCGGCAGCACAGATACGCAGTATTTT. This codes for CASSFGSTDTQYF.

This clone was picked up one time. The same CDR3 can be traced to other DNA sequences in this sample. The J gene is TRBJ1-2, the V gene TRBV7-9, with 10 bases lining up with TRBD1. The V segment lost 3 bases and the J segment 7 bases; nucleotides outside the gene matches: 5. CDR3 length: 14 residues. Germline CDR1 SEHNR, CDR2 FQNEAQ (reference sequence). This chain's CDR3 is CASSLGGQGIGYTF. Written as DNA, the CDR3 is TGTGCCAGCAGCTTGGGGGGACAGGGGATTGGCTACACCTTC. The variable domain in full, completed from reference TRBV7-9 and TRBJ1-2, reads DTGVSQNPRHKITKRGQNVTFRCDPISEHNRLYWYRQTLGQGPEFLTYFQNEAQLEKSRLLSDRFSAERPKGSFSTLEIQRTEQGDSAMYLCASSLGGQGIGYTFGSGTRLTVV.

The chain joins TRBV3-1 (or the pseudogene TRBV3-2) to TRBJ1-1; D is ambiguous. V lost 1 base to trimming and J lost 1 base, with 4 bases between them. Germline V lookup: CDR1 LGHDT, CDR2 YNNKEL (reference sequence). The CDR3 has 13 residues. The CDR3 spells CASSQAKNTEAFF. The CDR3 coding sequence is TGTGCCAGCAGCCAAGCCAAGAACACTGAAGCTTTCTTT.

This clone has just one count. The chain has TRBV7-9 and TRBJ2-5, with 7 bases that match TRBD1. V was clipped by 4 bases and J by 1 base; unmatched bases: 3. CDR3 length: 14 residues. Germline values: CDR1 SEHNR, CDR2 FQNEAQ (reference sequence). This CDR3 is CASSYRQGQETQYF. The DNA for the CDR3 is TGTGCCAGCAGCTATCGACAGGGCCAAGAGACCCAGTACTTC.

The rearrangement uses TRBV2 and TRBJ2-3, with TRBD1 matching 7 bases. Germline CDR1 reads SNHLY; CDR2 reads FYNNEI. The CDR3 has 13 residues. The J segment lost 5 bases and the V segment lost 3 bases, leaving 2 bases of the junction unmatched. The CDR3 coding sequence is TGTGCCAGCAGTGACAGGGGGTTAGATACGCAGTATTTT. Encoded protein: CASSDRGLDTQYF. Based on the CDR3 plus reference TRBV2 and TRBJ2-3, the full variable domain is EPEVTQTPSHQVTQMGQEVILRCVPISNHLYFYWYRQILGQKVEFLVSFYNNEISEKSEIFDDQFSVERPDGSNFTLKIRSTKLEDSAMYFCASSDRGLDTQYFGPGTRLTVL.

The V gene is TRBV18, the J gene TRBJ2-5; tentatively, D is TRBD1 or TRBD2 (5 bases each). The V end was cut by 2 bases, the J end by 5 bases, with 12 bases between. CDR3 length: 14 amino acids. Germline values: CDR1 KGHSH, CDR2 LQKENI. The DNA of the CDR3 is TGTGCCAGCTCACCATGGGGGTCGGGGGAGACCCAGTACTTC. Protein: CASSPWGSGETQYF.

This clone was recorded only once. Within the sample, other DNA sequences also encode this same CDR3. The rearrangement joins TRBV6-5 to TRBJ1-2; D call uncertain. Trimming cost V 2 bases and J 2 bases, with 6 bases left between them. This CDR3 has 13 amino acids. Looked up from germline, CDR1 is MNHEY and CDR2 is SVGAGI. CDR3 coding DNA: TGTGCCAGCAGTTACGACGGCAACTATGGCTACACCTTC. Its translation is CASSYDGNYGYTF.

The chain couples TRBV19 to TRBJ2-2; D may be TRBD2 (5 bases). Germline CDR1 reads LNHDA; CDR2 reads SQIVND (reference sequence). This CDR3 comprises 13 residues. Trimming took off 7 bases at V and 1 base at J, with 7 bases between the two ends. The CDR3 bases are TGTGCCAGTATCGGACTGAACACCGGGGAGCTGTTTTTT. Protein product: CASIGLNTGELFF. The whole variable domain, remainder taken from reference TRBV19 and TRBJ2-2, is DGGITQSPKYLFRKEGQNVTLSCEQNLNHDAMYWYRQDPGQGLRLIYYSQIVNDFQKGDIAEGYSVSREKKESFPLTVTSAQKNPTAFYLCASIGLNTGELFFGEGSRLTVL.

The chain links TRBV7-2 to TRBJ1-6; D is perhaps TRBD1 (6 bases). The CDR3 is 14 amino acids. V was pared by 7 bases and J by 7 bases, with 14 bases between. Germline V CDR1 and CDR2: SGHTA, FQGNSA. The CDR3 reads CASTYRTANSPLHF. CDR3 coding DNA: TGTGCCAGCACCTACCGGACAGCCAATTCACCCCTCCACTTT. Supplemented by reference TRBV7-2 and TRBJ1-6, the full variable domain reads GAGVSQSPSNKVTEKGKDVELRCDPISGHTALYWYRQSLGQGLEFLIYFQGNSAPDKSGLPSDRFSAERTGGSVSTLTIQRTQQEDSAVYLCASTYRTANSPLHFGNGTRLTVT.

The chain has TRBV7-3 and TRBJ2-3; 7 bases are shared with TRBD1. Unmatched junction bases numbered 5, after V lost 4 bases and J lost 4 bases. Germline V CDR1 and CDR2: SGHTA, FQGTGA. The CDR3 extends over 14 amino acids. The CDR3 DNA is TGTGCCAGCAGCTCTCGACAGGGCTCAGATACGCAGTATTTT. It specifies CASSSRQGSDTQYF.

The chain's CDR3 is CASSLGLGQGPATNEKLFF. CDR3 sequence (DNA): TGTGCCAGCAGCTTAGGATTGGGGCAGGGCCCTGCAACTAATGAAAAACTGTTTTTT. The chain is built from TRBV7-9 and TRBJ1-4, with D possibly TRBD1 on 5 matching bases. The germline V and J ends were trimmed by 1 base and 0 bases, with 18 bases remaining between them. The germline gives CDR1 SEHNR, CDR2 FQNEAQ (reference sequence). The CDR3 has 19 residues.

The chain joins TRBV28 to TRBJ2-7, with 12 nucleotides matching TRBD1. Per germline, CDR1 MDHEN and CDR2 SYDVKM. The CDR3 consists of 13 residues. Germline trimming cut 9 bases from V and 5 bases from J; bases unmatched to any gene: 5. CDR3 in amino acids: CASGTGGNNEQYF. In DNA form, the CDR3 reads TGTGCCAGTGGGACAGGGGGCAACAACGAGCAGTACTTC. Supplemented by reference TRBV28 and TRBJ2-7, the full variable domain reads DVKVTQSSRYLVKRTGEKVFLECVQDMDHENMFWYRQDPGLGLRLIYFSYDVKMKEKGDIPEGYSVSREKKERFSLILESASTNQTSMYLCASGTGGNNEQYFGPGTRLTVT.

The chain recombines TRBV5-5 with TRBJ1-6; D is unresolved. Trimming took 0 bases from V and 5 from J, leaving 9 bases between them. The CDR3 has 15 residues. CDR1 is SGHKS and CDR2 is YYEKEE in the germline V gene (reference sequence). As DNA, the CDR3 is TGTGCCAGCAGCTTGGAGTGGTACAATAATTCACCCCTCCACTTT. This translates into CASSLEWYNNSPLHF.

The chain uses TRBV10-3 and TRBJ1-1, with 9 bases aligning to TRBD1. Germline-derived CDR1 and CDR2 are ENHRY and SYGVKD. Germline trimming cut 6 bases from V and 4 bases from J; bases unmatched to any gene: 3. The length of the CDR3 is 13 residues. As DNA, the CDR3 is TGTGCCATCAGGACAGGGGGAAGCACTGAAGCTTTCTTT. It specifies CAIRTGGSTEAFF.

This chain joins TRBV29-1 and TRBJ1-2; the D is unclear. The CDR3 spans 12 residues. V was clipped by 0 bases and J by 8 bases, with 10 bases between them. Germline V gene data show CDR1 as SQVTM and CDR2 as ANQGSEA. The CDR3 is CSVEDRVGGYTF. The CDR3 nucleotides are TGCAGCGTTGAAGATCGAGTAGGGGGCTACACCTTC.

This clone has just a few counts. This chain uses TRBV9 with TRBJ1-2, with TRBD1 as a possible D gene (6 bases). The CDR3 runs to 14 residues. CDR1 and CDR2 (germline): SGDLS, YYNGEE. V lost 0 bases and J 5 bases, leaving 11 bases between the germline ends. The CDR3 reads CASSVGGDIYGYTF. The DNA for the CDR3 is TGTGCCAGCAGCGTAGGAGGGGACATATATGGCTACACCTTC. Variable domain in full (rest from reference TRBV9 and TRBJ1-2): DSGVTQTPKHLITATGQRVTLRCSPRSGDLSVYWYQQSLDQGLQFLIQYYNGEERAKGNILERFSAQQFPDLHSELNLSSLELGDSALYFCASSVGGDIYGYTFGSGTRLTVV.

The rearrangement joins TRBV29-1 to TRBJ2-3; D might be TRBD2 (5 bases). Germline CDR1 and CDR2: SQVTM and ANQGSEA. Between the trimmed V and J ends, which lost 4 bases and 2 bases, there was a span of 10 bases. The CDR3 consists of 13 residues. The CDR3 is CSVGKGATDTQYF. The CDR3 bases are TGCAGCGTTGGAAAGGGAGCCACAGATACGCAGTATTTT.

CDR3 region: CASSYSGNGYTF. The CDR3 bases are TGTGCCAGCAGTTACTCAGGGAACGGCTACACCTTC. This chain joins TRBV6-5 and TRBJ1-2; D gene ambiguous. CDR3 length: 12 amino acids. The V end lost 0 bases, the J end lost 8 bases, and 7 bases lay between the germline ends. Germline-derived CDR1 and CDR2 are MNHEY and SVGAGI.

The V call is TRBV6-5, the J call TRBJ1-5; TRBD1 agrees at 7 bases. J was trimmed by 5 bases and V by 6 bases; bases with no gene match: 4. Germline values: CDR1 MNHEY, CDR2 SVGAGI. CDR3 length: 13 residues. The DNA of the CDR3 is TGTGCCAGCAGGGACAGGAATCATCAGCCCCAGCATTTT. It specifies CASRDRNHQPQHF.

This chain joins TRBV7-8 and TRBJ1-5; 11 bases agree with TRBD1. The V and J ends lost 2 bases and 3 bases, in that order; junction bases with no gene match: 12. The V gene's germline CDR1 is SGHVS and CDR2 FQNEAQ. This CDR3 contains 19 residues. The CDR3 region is CASSLIGPGTGGFNQPQHF. DNA for the CDR3: TGTGCCAGCAGCTTAATCGGTCCCGGGACAGGGGGTTTCAATCAGCCCCAGCATTTT.